Reported below is one T cell receptor beta chain. This CDR3 is 15 amino acids long. V was pared by 3 bases and J by 1 base, with 1 base of the junction left unmatched. Germline assignment: CDR1 MNHNS and CDR2 SASEGT. The entry originates in a study of blood T cell repertoires in COVID-19. Study context: The samples span acute and convalescent COVID-19 from the United States, Italy and Spain. T cells, B-cell-depleted T cells, or PBMCs provided the cDNA or gDNA that served as material.

The data were produced by immunoSEQ multiplex PCR, yet TCRdb's version contains in-frame clones alone and is incomplete. The table has about 380,000 clones, roughly 90% seen once; the top ten hold 6.5%. The sequence derives from a man in his late teens or twenties with active or convalescent COVID-19. Sequenced: peripheral blood. The chain couples TRBV6-1 to TRBJ1-4; TRBD1 aligns across 8 bases. CDR3 bases: TGTGCCAGCAGTGACAGGGGGCGAACTAATGAAAAACTGTTTTTT. The encoded protein is CASSDRGRTNEKLFF.